The 25 T cell receptor beta chains reported below all come from one sample, sequenced in a study of spatial heterogeneity in lung cancer. Study findings and constraints: Counts of expanded intratumoral alpha and beta TCRs tracked tumor mutation counts.

These receptors have no known antigen. Time point in this sample: sample taken at primary tumor resection. TCRdb processed the 5' RACE reads anew with MiXCR; each CDR3 protein has one entry. The sample has some 2,700 distinct CDR3 sequences, under 20% seen once. Sample: lung tumor tissue, taken at surgery. The receptors stem from a male donor with early-stage non-small cell lung cancer.

The chain recombines TRBV11-2 with TRBJ2-1, with D maybe TRBD2 (6 bases). This CDR3 is 16 amino acids long. V shed 1 base and J shed 3 bases, with 13 bases lying between them. Germline CDR1 is SGHAT and CDR2 is FQNNGV. Here the CDR3 reads CASSLGTNSFYNEQFF. Here the CDR3 DNA reads TGTGCCAGCAGCTTAGGGACTAACTCCTTCTACAATGAGCAGTTCTTC.

This clonotype has only a few counts. V and J are TRBV20-1 and TRBJ2-7; unclear D gene. Germline loops: CDR1 DFQATT, CDR2 SNEGSKA (reference sequence). Deletions cut 4 bases from V and 4 bases from J, with 11 bases between. The CDR3 covers 12 residues. Here the CDR3 reads CSAKQTNYEQYF. CDR3 bases: TGCAGTGCTAAACAGACAAATTACGAGCAGTACTTC.

For the CDR3, the DNA is TGCGCCAGCACCAATACCTTCGGACAGGCACAAGAGACCCAGTACTTC. Protein: CASTNTFGQAQETQYF. The rearrangement links TRBV5-1 to TRBJ2-5; 7 nucleotides agree with TRBD1. The CDR3 has 16 residues. V trimming: 6 bases; J trimming: 2 bases; junction bases outside the gene matches: 13. Germline V CDR1 and CDR2: SGHRS, YFSETQ.

In its sample, this clonotype was seen a few times. The J gene is TRBJ2-3, the V gene TRBV13; weak D call: TRBD2 (6 bases). The germline V gene encodes CDR1 PRHDT and CDR2 FYEKMQ (reference sequence). With 0 bases removed from V and 4 bases from J, the gap between germline ends came to 8 bases. This CDR3 region has 14 residues. CDR3 bases: TGTGCCAGCAGCTTAGGACTAGCAGCAGATACGCAGTATTTT. Protein: CASSLGLAADTQYF.

This clonotype was counted at least ten times. The chain is built from TRBV28 and TRBJ1-5, with TRBD1 matching over 8 bases. CDR3 length: 17 amino acids. Germline loops: CDR1 MDHEN, CDR2 SYDVKM. The V and J ends lost 1 base and 0 bases, in that order; junction bases with no gene match: 5. CDR3 nucleotide sequence: TGTGCCAGCAGTTTATCTACAGGGGGGTTTAGCAATCAGCCCCAGCATTTT. Amino acids: CASSLSTGGFSNQPQHF. The complete variable domain, with remaining parts taken from reference TRBV28 and TRBJ1-5, reads DVKVTQSSRYLVKRTGEKVFLECVQDMDHENMFWYRQDPGLGLRLIYFSYDVKMKEKGDIPEGYSVSREKKERFSLILESASTNQTSMYLCASSLSTGGFSNQPQHFGDGTRLSIL.

This clonotype is labeled medium-sized. The V and J genes are TRBV10-3 and TRBJ1-5, with no clear D. This CDR3 spans 14 amino acids. Per the germline V gene, CDR1 is ENHRY and CDR2 is SYGVKD. V lost 0 bases to trimming and J lost 5 bases, with 8 bases between them. CDR3 sequence (DNA): TGTGCCATCAGTGAGTCGAGGGTGTATCAGCCCCAGCATTTT. Translating gives CAISESRVYQPQHF.

Sample share makes this clonotype medium-sized (0.01 to 0.1%). The chain is built from TRBV7-2 and TRBJ1-5, with no clear D. V dropped 5 bases and J dropped 9 bases, with 17 bases sitting between them. Germline loops: CDR1 SGHTA, CDR2 FQGNSA. The CDR3 length is 14 residues. CDR3 sequence: CASSTGPRSGPQHF. The DNA for the CDR3 is TGTGCCAGCAGCACCGGACCGCGTAGCGGGCCCCAGCATTTT.

This clonotype is classed as medium-sized. The rearrangement uses TRBV6-5 and TRBJ2-1, with D perhaps assigned TRBD1 or TRBD2 (5 bases each). Trimming removed 0 bases at V and 6 bases at J, with 6 bases between. The CDR3 sequence is 13 residues long. Germline CDR1 and CDR2: MNHEY and SVGAGI. The CDR3 reads CASSYSGVNEQFF. The CDR3 DNA reads TGTGCCAGCAGTTACTCGGGGGTCAATGAGCAGTTCTTC.

The chain is built from TRBV3-1 and TRBJ2-7; no definite D call. This CDR3 has 16 amino acids. Germline CDR1 and CDR2: LGHDT and YNNKEL (reference sequence). V was trimmed by 1 base and J by 6 bases, leaving 19 bases between them. CDR3 nucleotide sequence: TGTGCCAGCAGCCAAGTACGTGTTTTAAACCCCGGCGAGCAGTACTTC. This encodes CASSQVRVLNPGEQYF.

The chain has TRBV2 and TRBJ2-7; D gene uncertain. The CDR3 is 13 residues long. V gave up 8 bases and J gave up 4 bases, with 15 bases separating them. Germline-derived CDR1 and CDR2 are SNHLY and FYNNEI. The CDR3 DNA sequence: TGTGCCAGCGCAAAGCTCAACCCTTACGAGCAGTACTTC. Residues: CASAKLNPYEQYF.

The genes are TRBV27 and TRBJ1-3; D possibly corresponds to TRBD1 (5 bases). The length of the CDR3 is 14 residues. The V end was cut by 5 bases, the J end by 0 bases, with 8 bases between. Germline V gene sequence: CDR1 MNHEY, CDR2 SMNVEV (reference sequence). The CDR3 bases are TGTGCCAGCAGTCCCAGGGACTCTGGAAACACCATATATTTT. Residues: CASSPRDSGNTIYF.

V is TRBV5-1 and J is TRBJ2-5; no definite D call. The CDR3 spans 15 residues. Germline CDR1 SGHRS, CDR2 YFSETQ. Trimming shortened V by 1 base and J by 4 bases, and 14 bases separated the two germline ends. The CDR3 DNA reads TGCGCCAGCAGCTTGTTTGGCTTAGCTGCAGAGACCCAGTACTTC. Its protein product is CASSLFGLAAETQYF.

Comment on this clonotype: This clone may be a read error of a much larger clone one base away. The chain joins TRBV12-3 or TRBV12-4 to TRBJ1-1; D not resolved. The CDR3 spans 12 residues. CDR3 DNA sequence: TGTGCCAGCAGCAAAAAGGGCACTGAAACTTTCTTT. Amino acids: CASSKKGTETFF.

This clonotype qualifies as medium-sized. This sequence joins TRBV20-1 and TRBJ2-1; unclear D gene. This CDR3 comprises 12 residues. V lost 3 bases and J lost 7, with 10 bases in between. CDR1 and CDR2 from the germline V gene are DFQATT and SNEGSKA (reference sequence). CDR3 amino acids: CSASPLGNEQFF. In nucleotides, the CDR3 is TGCAGTGCTAGTCCCTTAGGGAATGAGCAGTTCTTC.

In its sample, this clonotype is medium-sized (0.01 to 0.1%). V usage is TRBV20-1 and J usage is TRBJ2-7; D is uncertain. The CDR3 sequence is 19 residues long. With 0 bases removed from V and 3 bases from J, the gap between germline ends came to 27 bases. Looked up from germline, CDR1 is DFQATT and CDR2 is SNEGSKA (reference sequence). The CDR3 protein is CSARDLPRKGVLHLYEQYF. The CDR3 bases are TGCAGTGCTAGAGATCTCCCCAGGAAAGGAGTCCTCCACCTCTACGAGCAGTACTTC.

Judged by abundance, this clonotype is medium-sized (0.01 to 0.1%). The chain has TRBV7-9 and TRBJ2-3, with 11 bases matching TRBD2. Trimming took 5 bases from V and 3 from J; bases not matched to a gene: 10. Germline values: CDR1 SEHNR, CDR2 FQNEAQ (reference sequence). The CDR3 spans 17 residues. CDR3 in amino acids: CASSPLVSGRATDTQYF. The CDR3 DNA reads TGTGCCAGCAGCCCCTTGGTTAGCGGGAGGGCGACAGATACGCAGTATTTT.

This clonotype was counted once. Written as DNA, the CDR3 is TGCGCCAGCGGCAGAATGGATACGCAGTATTTT. It translates to CASGRMDTQYF. The chain couples TRBV4-1 to TRBJ2-3; the D is unclear. This CDR3 has 11 amino acids. V lost 8 bases and J 6 bases, leaving 9 bases between the germline ends. The germline CDR1 and CDR2 sequences are MGHRA and YSYEKL.

The gene calls are TRBV20-1 and TRBJ2-3; no reliable D call. CDR3 size: 11 residues. Per germline, CDR1 DFQATT and CDR2 SNEGSKA (reference sequence). Trimming stripped 6 bases from V and 3 bases from J, with 7 bases between. The CDR3: CSAITTDTQYF. CDR3 DNA: TGCAGTGCAATAACTACAGATACGCAGTATTTT.

This clonotype counts as medium-sized. The chain joins TRBV20-1 to TRBJ2-1, with D hard to call. V lost 1 base to trimming and J lost 4 bases, with 5 bases between them. CDR1 and CDR2 from the germline V gene are DFQATT and SNEGSKA (reference sequence). This CDR3 is built from 12 residues. For the CDR3, the DNA is TGCAGTGCTAGAGCCTATTACAATGAGCAGTTCTTC. Translation gives CSARAYYNEQFF.

By sample share, this clonotype is medium-sized. The V gene is TRBV20-1, the J gene TRBJ1-1; unclear D gene. V shed 6 bases and J shed 3 bases, with 17 bases lying between them. The CDR3 runs to 14 residues. Germline V lookup: CDR1 DFQATT, CDR2 SNEGSKA (reference sequence). CDR3 region: CSAKDPRRYTEAFF. The CDR3 DNA is TGCAGTGCCAAGGATCCTCGGAGGTACACTGAAGCTTTCTTT.

Only one count was recorded for this clonotype. The chain has TRBV12-3 or TRBV12-4 and TRBJ2-2; no firm D call. The CDR3 loop spans 12 amino acids. Trimming left V 1 base short and J 6 bases short, with 3 bases between. CDR3 in amino acids: CASSLGAGELFF. The CDR3 DNA reads as TGTGCCAGCAGTTTAGGGGCCGGGGAGCTGTTTTTT.

This clonotype is large in the sample. This chain uses TRBV11-2 with TRBJ1-6; no reliable D call. Germline values: CDR1 SGHAT, CDR2 FQNNGV. This CDR3 has 16 amino acids. V was cut by 5 bases and J by 8 bases, with 19 bases left in between. For the CDR3, the DNA is TGTGCCAGCAGCCTACGGCCGGAGGGATGGCATTCACCCCTCCACTTT. It encodes CASSLRPEGWHSPLHF.

This clonotype ranks as medium-sized. The chain links TRBV6-5 to TRBJ1-2, with D hard to call. CDR1 is MNHEY, CDR2 SVGAGI, per germline. Trimming stripped 2 bases from V and 0 bases from J, with 4 bases between. The CDR3 runs to 13 residues. The CDR3 is CASSYDSNYGYTF. DNA for the CDR3: TGTGCCAGCAGTTACGACTCTAACTATGGCTACACCTTC.

The DNA for the CDR3 is TGTGCCAGCTCCTCGGACTACGAGCAGTACTTC. It encodes CASSSDYEQYF. The chain uses TRBV5-4 and TRBJ2-7; D remains ambiguous. Trimming cost V 7 bases and J 3 bases, with 8 bases left between them. This CDR3 has 11 residues. In germline, CDR1 is SGHNT, CDR2 YYREEE (reference sequence).

V is TRBV4-1 and J is TRBJ2-3; D perhaps matches TRBD2 (6 bases). Germline assignment: CDR1 MGHRA and CDR2 YSYEKL. CDR3 length: 19 amino acids. Trimming removed 0 bases at V and 2 bases at J, with 21 bases between. The CDR3 reads CASSQDIVRLASSTDTQYF. CDR3 bases: TGCGCCAGCAGCCAAGACATTGTGAGGCTAGCGAGTTCCACAGATACGCAGTATTTT.